This T cell receptor beta chain was observed in a study of T cell responses to AZD1222 COVID-19 vaccine. General study points: The study reported that nearly half of spike-specific TCRs target unmutated variant regions.

As concerns this clone: Its antigen is currently unknown.

Germline trimming cut 3 bases from V and 7 bases from J; bases unmatched to any gene: 9. CDR1 and CDR2 from the germline V gene are MDHEN and SYDVKM. The CDR3 has 15 residues. Assay used: immunoSEQ multiplex PCR; TCRdb lists only in-frame clones, some missing. The top ten clones hold about 4% of a sample with some 150,000 clones, 82% of them seen once. The TCR was taken from an adult in good health. This specimen consisted of peripheral blood, obtained on day 0 of MenACWY control vaccination. The chain carries TRBV28 and TRBJ1-5, with 7 bases lining up with TRBD1. The CDR3 bases are TGTGCCAGCAGTTTGAACAGGGGTAAGGGGCAGCCCCAGCATTTT. This codes for CASSLNRGKGQPQHF.